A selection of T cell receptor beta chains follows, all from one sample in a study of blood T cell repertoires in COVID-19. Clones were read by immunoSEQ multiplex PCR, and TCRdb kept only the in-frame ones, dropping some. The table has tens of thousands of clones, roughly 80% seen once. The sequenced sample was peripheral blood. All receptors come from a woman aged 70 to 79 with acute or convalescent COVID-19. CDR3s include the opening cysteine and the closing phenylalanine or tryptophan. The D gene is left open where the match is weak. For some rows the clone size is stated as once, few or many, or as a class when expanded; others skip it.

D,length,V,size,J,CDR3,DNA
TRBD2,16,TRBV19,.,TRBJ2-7,CASSLTSSGSSYEQYF,TGTGCCAGTAGTCTCACCTCTAGCGGGAGCTCCTACGAGCAGTACTTC
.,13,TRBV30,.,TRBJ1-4,CAWSLGADEKLFF,TGTGCCTGGAGCTTGGGGGCTGATGAAAAACTGTTTTTT
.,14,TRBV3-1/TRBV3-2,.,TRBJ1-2,CASSRTEGMYGYTF,TGTGCCAGCAGCCGGACGGAGGGGATGTATGGCTACACCTTC
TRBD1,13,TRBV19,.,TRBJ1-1,CASSTQTGFEAFF,TGTGCCAGTAGTACCCAGACAGGGTTTGAAGCTTTCTTT
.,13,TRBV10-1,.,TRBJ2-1,CASSASGTNEQFF,TGCGCCAGCAGTGCATCAGGGACTAATGAGCAGTTCTTC
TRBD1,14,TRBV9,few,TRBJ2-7,CASSVGGQGYEQYF,TGTGCCAGCAGCGTAGGGGGACAGGGCTACGAGCAGTACTTC
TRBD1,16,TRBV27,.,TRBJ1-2,CASSLRGREYGGGYTF,TGTGCCAGCAGTTTAAGGGGGCGGGAATACGGAGGTGGCTACACCTTC
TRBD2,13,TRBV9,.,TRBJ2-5,CASSDGGAETQYF,TGTGCCAGCAGCGACGGGGGGGCAGAGACCCAGTACTTC
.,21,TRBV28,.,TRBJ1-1,CASSLWGTIYLDDGENTEAFF,TGTGCCAGCAGTTTATGGGGCACTATTTATCTCGACGACGGGGAAAACACTGAAGCTTTCTTT
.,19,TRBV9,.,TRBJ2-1,CASSVGGGVAASSYNEQFF,TGTGCCAGCAGCGTAGGAGGTGGGGTAGCGGCTAGCTCCTACAATGAGCAGTTCTTC
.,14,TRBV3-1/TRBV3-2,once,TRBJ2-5,CASSLRTLQETQYF,TGTGCCAGCAGCCTTCGGACATTGCAAGAGACCCAGTACTTC
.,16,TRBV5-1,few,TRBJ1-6,CASSLDGSSYNSPLHF,TGCGCCAGCAGCTTGGACGGGAGCTCCTATAATTCACCCCTCCACTTT
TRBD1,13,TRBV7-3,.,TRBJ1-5,CASSKDRDQPQHF,TGTGCCAGCAGCAAAGACAGGGACCAGCCCCAGCATTTT
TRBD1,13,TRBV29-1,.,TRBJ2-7,CSVVGTGHGEQYF,TGCAGCGTTGTGGGGACAGGGCATGGGGAGCAGTACTTC
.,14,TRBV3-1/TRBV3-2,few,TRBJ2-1,CASSPGRSGGEQFF,TGTGCCAGCAGCCCTGGAAGGAGCGGCGGTGAGCAGTTCTTC
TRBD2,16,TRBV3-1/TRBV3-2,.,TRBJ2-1,CASSPSGTSAYNEQFF,TGTGCCAGCAGCCCTTCCGGGACTAGCGCCTACAATGAGCAGTTCTTC
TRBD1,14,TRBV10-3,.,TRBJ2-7,CAISPWGQGDEQYF,TGTGCCATCAGTCCCTGGGGACAGGGTGACGAGCAGTACTTC
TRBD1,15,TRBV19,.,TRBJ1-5,CASSWTGSKGQPQHF,TGTGCCAGTAGTTGGACAGGATCTAAGGGTCAGCCCCAGCATTTT
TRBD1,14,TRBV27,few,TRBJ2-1,CASSSGTGYNEQFF,TGTGCCAGCAGTTCGGGGACAGGCTACAATGAGCAGTTCTTC
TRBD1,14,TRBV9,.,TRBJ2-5,CASSVARGPETQYF,TGTGCCAGCAGCGTAGCAAGGGGGCCAGAGACCCAGTACTTC
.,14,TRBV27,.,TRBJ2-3,CASRATTGTDTQYF,TGTGCCAGCAGGGCTACGACTGGCACAGATACGCAGTATTTT
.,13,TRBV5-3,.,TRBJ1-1,CARSLRGSTEAFF,TGTGCCAGAAGCTTGAGGGGGAGCACTGAAGCTTTCTTT
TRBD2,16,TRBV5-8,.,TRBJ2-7,CASSIVMLAGAYEQYF,TGTGCCAGCAGCATCGTCATGCTTGCGGGAGCCTACGAGCAGTACTTC